This is a list of T cell receptor beta chains from one sample in a study of T cells in Graves' hyperthyroidism and ophthalmopathy. TCRdb itself ran the multiplex PCR reads through MiXCR, one entry per CDR3 protein. The sample holds about 640,000 distinct CDR3 sequences, less than 25% seen once. Sequencing input: blood. These receptors all stem from a man aged 25-45 years with Graves' ophthalmopathy. The CDR3 runs from the conserved cysteine through the conserved F or W. Fields, in order: D gene, clone size, V gene, J gene, CDR3 DNA, CDR3 protein. The D gene is left open where the match is weak. Clone size is given for some rows only: seen once, a few or many times, or a class if the clone is expanded.

d_call: TRBD1
clone_size: many
v_call: TRBV18
j_call: TRBJ2-1
cdr3_nt: TGTGCCAGCTCACCAGGGACAGGACCCTACAATGAGCAGTTCTTC
cdr3_aa: CASSPGTGPYNEQFF

d_call: TRBD2
clone_size: few
v_call: TRBV12-3/TRBV12-4
j_call: TRBJ2-5
cdr3_nt: TGTGCCAGCAGCCTGGGACTAGCGGGAGGGTACCAAGAGACCCAGTACTTC
cdr3_aa: CASSLGLAGGYQETQYF

d_call: TRBD2
clone_size: few
v_call: TRBV30
j_call: TRBJ2-7
cdr3_nt: TGTGCCTGGAGTGTAGGTCGGGAGGTGGTATTGGGGCGGCAGTACTTC
cdr3_aa: CAWSVGREVVLGRQYF

d_call: -
clone_size: -
v_call: TRBV6-9
j_call: TRBJ2-1
cdr3_nt: TGTGCCAGCAGTTACGGGGATGACAATGAGCAGTTCTTC
cdr3_aa: CASSYGDDNEQFF

d_call: -
clone_size: few
v_call: TRBV28
j_call: TRBJ2-1
cdr3_nt: TGTGCCAGCAGTTTACAGGGTCTGCGTGAAACTGAGCAGTTCTTC
cdr3_aa: CASSLQGLRETEQFF

d_call: -
clone_size: -
v_call: TRBV6-1
j_call: TRBJ2-3
cdr3_nt: TGTGCCAGCAGGAACTCGCCCCTGGGCACAGATACGCAGTATTTT
cdr3_aa: CASRNSPLGTDTQYF

d_call: TRBD1
clone_size: few
v_call: TRBV12-3/TRBV12-4
j_call: TRBJ2-5
cdr3_nt: TGTGCCAGCAGAAACCTACAGGGACAGGCCCAAGAGACCCAGTACTTC
cdr3_aa: CASRNLQGQAQETQYF

d_call: TRBD1
clone_size: many
v_call: TRBV6-2/TRBV6-3
j_call: TRBJ2-7
cdr3_nt: TGTGCCAGCCTGGGACAGGGACCCTACGAGCAGTACTTC
cdr3_aa: CASLGQGPYEQYF

d_call: -
clone_size: -
v_call: TRBV18
j_call: TRBJ2-1
cdr3_nt: TGTGCCAGCTCACCACCGTCAGGGCAGGGCCGAATCGGGCAGTTCTTC
cdr3_aa: CASSPPSGQGRIGQFF

d_call: -
clone_size: -
v_call: TRBV4-3
j_call: TRBJ2-1
cdr3_nt: TGCGCCAGCGGCCAAAACTACAATGAGCAGTTCTTC
cdr3_aa: CASGQNYNEQFF

d_call: TRBD2
clone_size: few
v_call: TRBV5-6
j_call: TRBJ2-2
cdr3_nt: TGTGCCAGCAGCCTCGGACTAGCGAAACCCGGGGAGCTGTTTTTT
cdr3_aa: CASSLGLAKPGELFF

d_call: -
clone_size: few
v_call: TRBV6-5
j_call: TRBJ2-3
cdr3_nt: TGTGCCAGCAGTTACCGGACTATTACAGATACGCAGTATTTT
cdr3_aa: CASSYRTITDTQYF

d_call: -
clone_size: -
v_call: TRBV6-1
j_call: TRBJ2-2
cdr3_nt: TGTGCCAGCAGTGGGACACCGAACACCGGGGAGCTGTTTTTT
cdr3_aa: CASSGTPNTGELFF

d_call: -
clone_size: -
v_call: TRBV6-1
j_call: TRBJ1-5
cdr3_nt: TGTGCCAGTCGGACAGTTAGCAATCAGCCCCAGCATTTT
cdr3_aa: CASRTVSNQPQHF

d_call: -
clone_size: -
v_call: TRBV27
j_call: TRBJ2-7
cdr3_nt: TGTGCCAGCAGTTCTACAGGAGACAATTCCTACGAGCAGTACTTC
cdr3_aa: CASSSTGDNSYEQYF

d_call: -
clone_size: few
v_call: TRBV10-2
j_call: TRBJ2-2
cdr3_nt: TGCGCCAGCAGTGAGCGGCTTAACACCGGGGAGCTGTTTTTT
cdr3_aa: CASSERLNTGELFF

d_call: TRBD1
clone_size: few
v_call: TRBV24-1
j_call: TRBJ2-1
cdr3_nt: TGTGCCACCGGGGGGGACAGGGTAGATGGTGAGCAGTTCTTC
cdr3_aa: CATGGDRVDGEQFF

d_call: -
clone_size: -
v_call: TRBV29-1
j_call: TRBJ1-1
cdr3_nt: TGCAGCGTTGAAAATCTCGCGCGGGCGGCGACTGAAGCTTTCTTT
cdr3_aa: CSVENLARAATEAFF

d_call: -
clone_size: -
v_call: TRBV5-5
j_call: TRBJ1-1
cdr3_nt: TGTGCCAGCAGCAGTTCCCGGGACCGACTGAACACTGAAGCTTTCTTT
cdr3_aa: CASSSSRDRLNTEAFF

d_call: TRBD1
clone_size: -
v_call: TRBV24-1
j_call: TRBJ1-5
cdr3_nt: TGTGCCACCAGTGCCGAGACAGGGGGAAATCAGCCCCAGCATTTT
cdr3_aa: CATSAETGGNQPQHF

d_call: -
clone_size: -
v_call: TRBV29-1
j_call: TRBJ2-3
cdr3_nt: TGCAGCGTTGAACAGTCCTATTCCCTAGATACGCAGTATTTT
cdr3_aa: CSVEQSYSLDTQYF

d_call: -
clone_size: -
v_call: TRBV11-2
j_call: TRBJ2-3
cdr3_nt: TGTGCCAGCAGCCAAGCTACAGACCCCTCAACAGATACGCAGTATTTT
cdr3_aa: CASSQATDPSTDTQYF

d_call: TRBD2
clone_size: -
v_call: TRBV20-1
j_call: TRBJ2-1
cdr3_nt: TGCAGTGCTAGAGCCGGGACTAGCGGGGATGAGCAGTTCTTC
cdr3_aa: CSARAGTSGDEQFF

d_call: -
clone_size: -
v_call: TRBV7-9
j_call: TRBJ1-2
cdr3_nt: TGTGCCAGCAGCTCCCGTCCCCGCTATGGCTACACCTTC
cdr3_aa: CASSSRPRYGYTF

d_call: -
clone_size: few
v_call: TRBV12-3/TRBV12-4
j_call: TRBJ1-4
cdr3_nt: TGTGCCAGCAGTTTCCAGGGAGGGGTCATAGTGGATGAAAAACTGTTTTTT
cdr3_aa: CASSFQGGVIVDEKLFF

d_call: -
clone_size: many
v_call: TRBV2
j_call: TRBJ2-1
cdr3_nt: TGTGCCAGCAGTGACAGGGCAAACTCCTACAATGAGCAGTTCTTC
cdr3_aa: CASSDRANSYNEQFF

d_call: -
clone_size: many
v_call: TRBV7-2
j_call: TRBJ2-1
cdr3_nt: TGTGCCAGCAGCTATGTTTCCGGTGAGCAGTTCTTC
cdr3_aa: CASSYVSGEQFF

d_call: -
clone_size: many
v_call: TRBV7-2
j_call: TRBJ2-5
cdr3_nt: TGTGCCAGCAGCGACCGCGATAGGACTACCCAAGAGACCCAGTACTTC
cdr3_aa: CASSDRDRTTQETQYF

d_call: -
clone_size: -
v_call: TRBV11-3
j_call: TRBJ1-1
cdr3_nt: TGTGCCAGCAGGCGTCCCGGGACACTGAACACTGAAGCTTTCTTT
cdr3_aa: CASRRPGTLNTEAFF

d_call: -
clone_size: few
v_call: TRBV5-1
j_call: TRBJ2-3
cdr3_nt: TGCGCCAGCAAGGTAGGGACTGAAGATACGCAGTATTTT
cdr3_aa: CASKVGTEDTQYF

d_call: -
clone_size: many
v_call: TRBV28
j_call: TRBJ1-1
cdr3_nt: TGTGCCAGCAGGCCTCAGACAGGAGGTGCTGTTGACACTGAAGCTTTCTTT
cdr3_aa: CASRPQTGGAVDTEAFF

d_call: -
clone_size: -
v_call: TRBV10-3
j_call: TRBJ1-1
cdr3_nt: TGTGCCATCAGGACGCCGGGACTCGGCACTGAAGCTTTCTTT
cdr3_aa: CAIRTPGLGTEAFF

d_call: TRBD2
clone_size: many
v_call: TRBV28
j_call: TRBJ2-1
cdr3_nt: TGTGCCAGCACTGCGGGAGGCTCCTACAATGAGCAGTTCTTC
cdr3_aa: CASTAGGSYNEQFF

d_call: TRBD1
clone_size: few
v_call: TRBV29-1
j_call: TRBJ1-1
cdr3_nt: TGCAGCGTTCCCGGGACAGGGATAGGAGGGGTCACTGAAGCTTTCTTT
cdr3_aa: CSVPGTGIGGVTEAFF

d_call: TRBD1
clone_size: many
v_call: TRBV11-2
j_call: TRBJ2-4
cdr3_nt: TGTGCCAGCAGCTTAGTACTTTCGGGACAGTGGGGGACCAAAAACATTCAGTACTTC
cdr3_aa: CASSLVLSGQWGTKNIQYF